The sequence of this T cell receptor beta chain was determined in a study of cytomegalovirus exposure and HLA in healthy donors. Findings of the study overall: Several of the most significant clusters appeared linked to common viral pathogens, based on a later analysis. Segments of the TCR beta V type were, in most cases, productive about 87% or about 30% of the time in an earlier analysis. When analyzed later, a missense DCLRE1C variant was found to be linked to TCR beta V- and J-gene trimming. Another analysis was done later, and it associated 17,000 or so TCR beta sequences with HLA alleles at 0.05 false discovery rate.

As concerns this clone: The target antigen is unknown. At one of its ends the junction is not consistent with the germline gene, which may arise from a read error.

60 Vbeta and 13 Jbeta primers were used in PCR. Assay: immunoSEQ multiplex PCR; the TCRdb copy retains only in-frame clones and omits some. The sample carries roughly 110,000 clones, 82% recorded once. The CDR3 has 11 amino acids. Germline CDR1 SQVTM, CDR2 ANQGSEA. The material sequenced was PBMCs. The rearrangement links TRBV29-1 to TRBJ2-1; TRBD1 aligns across 9 bases. This TCR derives from a woman younger than 30 in good health and CMV-seronegative. The CDR3 here is CSSRTGDEQLF. As DNA, the CDR3 is TGCAGCTCCCGGACAGGGGATGAGCAGCTCTTC.